Presented here are 24 T cell receptor beta chains from one specimen sequenced in a study of blood T cells in healthy people across ages. A second roughly 6 to 11 cycle PCR used barcoded and J-beta primers. TCRdb called the 5' RACE reads again in MiXCR, with one record for every CDR3 protein. The sample includes roughly 680,000 distinct CDR3 sequences, over 40% seen only once; the top ten take 13%. The sequencing sample was made of blood. The receptors derive from a woman of 80 years or more in good health.

This chain's CDR3 is CASSPENPGTIYEQYF. CDR3 coding DNA: TGTGCCAGCTCACCTGAGAACCCCGGGACAATCTACGAGCAGTACTTC. V usage is TRBV18 and J usage is TRBJ2-7; D perhaps matches TRBD1 (6 bases). The CDR3 loop spans 16 amino acids. Germline V gene sequence: CDR1 KGHSH, CDR2 LQKENI. V was clipped by 3 bases and J by 3 bases, with 18 bases between them. Variable domain in full (rest from reference TRBV18 and TRBJ2-7): NAGVMQNPRHLVRRRGQEARLRCSPMKGHSHVYWYRQLPEEGLKFMVYLQKENIIDESGMPKERFSAEFPKEGPSILRIQQVVRGDSAAYFCASSPENPGTIYEQYFGPGTRLTVT.

This clonotype was detected ten times or more. V gene TRBV12-3 or TRBV12-4 combines with J gene TRBJ2-1; tentative D call: TRBD2 (7 bases). Deletions cut 5 bases from V and 5 bases from J, with 10 bases between. The CDR3 loop spans 13 amino acids. The CDR3 nucleotides read TGTGCCAGCAGTCCCGGGGGGCACAATGAGCAGTTCTTC. Its protein product is CASSPGGHNEQFF.

Remarks on this clonotype: This may be a read error: a much more frequent sequence differs by one nucleotide. The CDR3 reads CASSLQERKEQYF. CDR3 sequence (DNA): TGTGCCAGCAGTTTGCAGGAAAGGAAAGAGCAGTACTTC. The V gene is TRBV12-3 or TRBV12-4, the J gene TRBJ2-7, with D unclear. The CDR3 is 13 amino acids. Trimming took off 3 bases at V and 7 bases at J, with 13 bases between the two ends.

Comment on this clonotype: One end of the junction does not line up with germline, which may come from a read error. The chain carries TRBV5-1 and TRBJ2-5, with 8 bases fitting TRBD2. The CDR3 contains 12 residues. Germline-derived CDR1 and CDR2 are SGHRS and YFSETQ. DNA for the CDR3: TGCGCCGGCAGCTTTAGCGGGAATGAGCAGTACTTC. This gives the protein CAGSFSGNEQYF. The variable domain in full, completed from reference TRBV5-1 and TRBJ2-5, reads KAGVTQTPRYLIKTRGQQVTLSCSPISGHRSVSWYQQTPGQGLQFLFEYFSETQRNKGNFPGRFSGRQFSNSRSEMNVSTLELGDSALYLCAGSFSGNEQYFGPGTRLLVL.

Of note for this clonotype: A read error may explain this, as a much larger clone is one base away. J is TRBJ2-5 and V is TRBV5-1; 8 bases match TRBD1. The CDR3 has 15 residues. Germline values: CDR1 SGHRS, CDR2 YFSETQ. The CDR3 nucleotides are TGCGCCAGCAGTAGTGGACAGGGTCTCCAAGAGGCCCAGTACTTC. Residues: CASSSGQGLQEAQYF. The complete variable domain, with remaining parts taken from reference TRBV5-1 and TRBJ2-5, reads KAGVTQTPRYLIKTRGQQVTLSCSPISGHRSVSWYQQTPGQGLQFLFEYFSETQRNKGNFPGRFSGRQFSNSRSEMNVSTLELGDSALYLCASSSGQGLQEAQYFGPGTRLLVL.

This clonotype appeared a few times. The gene calls are TRBV28 and TRBJ2-7; D gene uncertain. Germline V CDR1 and CDR2: MDHEN, SYDVKM. The germline V and J ends were trimmed by 5 bases and 6 bases, with 14 bases remaining between them. CDR3 length equals 13 residues. DNA of the CDR3: TGTGCCAGCAGTGTCCCTGGGGTACGCGAGCAGTACTTC. Its protein product is CASSVPGVREQYF.

In regard to this clonotype: A read error may explain this, as a much larger clone is one base away. This CDR3 is missing its conserved last phenylalanine or tryptophan, likely due to a read error. The J gene is TRBJ2-7, the V gene TRBV18; 7 nucleotides align to TRBD1. The CDR3 runs 14 residues. Germline CDR1 is KGHSH and CDR2 is LQKENI. The junction had 4 bases not matched to a gene; V was cut back by 5 bases and J by 0 bases. In nucleotides, the CDR3 is TGTGCCAGCTCAAGCGGACAGGACTCCTACGAGCAGTACTAC. This codes for CASSSGQDSYEQYY.

This chain links TRBV5-4 with TRBJ1-3; possible D gene TRBD1, 5 bases. The germline V gene has CDR1 SGHNT and CDR2 YYREEE (reference sequence). This CDR3 is 16 amino acids long. The V gene lost 0 bases and the J gene lost 0 bases, with 10 bases spanning the gap. The CDR3 nucleotides are TGTGCCAGCAGCTTGGGGGGCGCTACCTCTGGAAACACCATATATTTT. Encoded protein: CASSLGGATSGNTIYF.

For this clonotype: This clone may be a read error of a much larger clone one base away. The genes are TRBV7-8 and TRBJ1-2; weak D call: TRBD1 (6 bases). The germline gives CDR1 SGHVS, CDR2 FQNEAQ. The CDR3 covers 13 residues. Trimming took off 2 bases at V and 7 bases at J, with 11 bases between the two ends. CDR3 nucleotides: TGTGCCAGCAGCTTATGGCAGGGGAGTGGCTACACCTTC. Translated, it gives CASSLWQGSGYTF.

The V and J genes are TRBV7-8 and TRBJ2-7; 7 bases line up with TRBD1. From germline, CDR1 is SGHVS and CDR2 FQNEAQ. The length of the CDR3 is 14 residues. V shed 5 bases and J 7 bases; nucleotides not matched to a gene: 11. CDR3 in amino acids: CASSRGDSLGEQYF. CDR3 nucleotide sequence: TGTGCCAGCAGCCGAGGGGACAGCCTGGGGGAGCAGTACTTC.

This clonotype occurred once. The V gene is TRBV20-1, the J gene TRBJ2-4; unclear D gene. The CDR3 has 13 amino acids. Looked up from germline, CDR1 is DFQATT and CDR2 is SNEGSKA (reference sequence). Between the trimmed V and J ends, which lost 6 bases and 2 bases, there was a span of 11 bases. The CDR3 spells CSALHPTKNIQYF. Here the CDR3 DNA reads TGCAGTGCCCTACATCCAACCAAAAACATTCAGTACTTC.

The chain has TRBV12-3 or TRBV12-4 and TRBJ1-1; possibly TRBD1 for D (6 bases). The length of the CDR3 is 14 residues. Trimming pared 2 bases from V and 4 bases from J, leaving 11 bases between. In DNA, the CDR3 is TGTGCCAGCAGTTTACAGGGGCTGGGCACTGAAGCTTTCTTT. It encodes CASSLQGLGTEAFF.

This clonotype came up many times. The gene calls are TRBV6-5 and TRBJ2-5; tentatively, D is TRBD2 (5 bases). CDR3 length equals 15 residues. Germline loops: CDR1 MNHEY, CDR2 SVGAGI. The germline V and J ends were trimmed by 7 bases and 0 bases, with 15 bases remaining between them. CDR3 sequence (DNA): TGTGCCAGCAAACCCTCGCTAGCTCACCAAGAGACCCAGTACTTC. Its translation is CASKPSLAHQETQYF.

V is TRBV28 and J is TRBJ1-6; no clear D. Germline V CDR1 and CDR2: MDHEN, SYDVKM. The CDR3 is made up of 20 amino acids. Trimming cost V 5 bases and J 0 bases, with 23 bases left between them. CDR3 protein: CASSRPPGGLLSSYNSPLHF. As DNA, the CDR3 is TGTGCCAGCAGTCGACCCCCTGGAGGGTTACTTAGCTCCTATAATTCACCCCTCCACTTT.

A note on this clonotype: This may stem from a read error, because a much larger clone lies one nucleotide away. The J gene is TRBJ2-7, the V gene TRBV20-1; D ambiguous. The CDR3 is 13 residues long. CDR1 and CDR2 from the germline V gene are DFQATT and SNEGSKA (reference sequence). The V end lost 0 bases, the J end lost 5 bases, and 11 bases lay between the germline ends. This chain's CDR3 is CSARDPVGNEQYF. The CDR3 DNA sequence: TGCAGTGCTAGAGATCCGGTTGGGAACGAGCAGTACTTC.

This clonotype was counted between two and nine times. The chain has TRBV5-1 and TRBJ2-6, with 7 bases matching TRBD1. This CDR3 comprises 18 residues. The germline V gene encodes CDR1 SGHRS and CDR2 YFSETQ. V lost 0 bases, J lost 2 bases, and 8 bases stayed unmatched. CDR3 sequence reads: CASSLDGQALPGANVLTF. CDR3 DNA: TGCGCCAGCAGCTTGGATGGACAGGCTCTCCCTGGGGCCAACGTCCTGACTTTC.

This clonotype appeared a single time. J is TRBJ2-5 and V is TRBV15; 8 bases align to TRBD1. Matching the DNA end better, TRBJ2-7 makes the J call doubtful. CDR1 and CDR2 from the germline V gene are LNHNV and YYDKDF (reference sequence). The length of the CDR3 is 16 residues. CDR3 sequence reads: CATRINPYRGAYEQYF. The CDR3 coding sequence is TGTGCCACCAGAATAAATCCCTACAGGGGGGCCTACGAGCAGTACTTC.

This clonotype was observed many times. The rearrangement links TRBV10-3 to TRBJ2-5, with 8 nucleotides matching TRBD2. The CDR3 consists of 11 residues. After removal of 8 bases from V and 4 bases from J, the junction contained 0 bases not matched to a gene. Germline CDR1 is ENHRY and CDR2 is SYGVKD. CDR3 coding DNA: TGTGCCATCGCGGGGGGAGAGACCCAGTACTTC. It codes for CAIAGGETQYF.

The J gene is TRBJ2-1, the V gene TRBV15; D is ambiguous. The CDR3 has 16 amino acids. The germline V and J ends were trimmed by 3 bases and 8 bases, with 20 bases remaining between them. Germline V CDR1 and CDR2: LNHNV, YYDKDF (reference sequence). DNA for the CDR3: TGTGCCACCAGCAGCGGGTTTAATGGGGTGGTGGATGAGCAGTTCTTC. Protein: CATSSGFNGVVDEQFF.

This clonotype was recorded at least ten times. The chain recombines TRBV6-2 or TRBV6-3 with TRBJ2-1, with D uncertain. This CDR3 is 16 amino acids long. Trimming pared 4 bases from V and 1 base from J, leaving 14 bases between. In germline, CDR1 is MNHEY, CDR2 SVGEGT. CDR3 in amino acids: CASSSLAAPSYNEQFF. The DNA for the CDR3 is TGTGCCAGCAGTTCCCTGGCAGCCCCTTCCTACAATGAGCAGTTCTTC.

This clonotype was seen many times. V gene TRBV12-3 or TRBV12-4 combines with J gene TRBJ2-7; possibly TRBD1 for D (6 bases). This CDR3 is built from 12 residues. The V gene lost 9 bases and the J gene lost 6 bases, with 15 bases spanning the gap. Here the CDR3 reads CASSPVGAEQYF. The CDR3 DNA sequence: TGTGCCAGTTCCCCCGTGGGGGCCGAGCAGTACTTC.

This clonotype was observed a few times. A much larger clone is a single base away; this may be a read error. The chain is built from TRBV20-1 and TRBJ2-7; TRBD1 matches 9 bases. The CDR3 consists of 12 residues. Per germline, CDR1 DFQATT and CDR2 SNEGSKA (reference sequence). Trimming cost V 5 bases and J 4 bases; bases outside gene matches: 3. The CDR3, as DNA: TGCAGTGCTTTGGACAGGGGTTACGAGCAGTACTTC. Its protein is CSALDRGYEQYF.

This clonotype was counted between two and nine times. The V call is TRBV5-1, the J call TRBJ2-3, with D perhaps TRBD2 (6 bases). This CDR3 is built from 14 residues. CDR1 is SGHRS and CDR2 is YFSETQ in the germline V gene. With 3 bases removed from V and 2 bases from J, the gap between germline ends came to 10 bases. CDR3 sequence reads: CASSSSDYTDTQYF. The CDR3 nucleotides read TGCGCCAGCAGCTCCTCGGACTACACAGATACGCAGTATTTT.

On this clonotype itself: At one of its ends the junction is not consistent with the germline gene, which may arise from a read error. V usage is TRBV6-5 and J usage is TRBJ2-7; the D gene is possibly TRBD1 (5 bases). The germline CDR1 and CDR2 sequences are MNHEY and SVGAGI. This CDR3 is built from 16 residues. This CDR3 is CVSSTRRQNPGETQYF. Here the CDR3 DNA reads TGTGTCAGCAGTACTCGCCGACAGAATCCTGGGGAAACCCAGTACTTC.